These 18 T cell receptor beta chains share one sample of origin, sequenced in a study of blood T cell repertoires in COVID-19. Assay: immunoSEQ multiplex PCR; the TCRdb copy retains only in-frame clones and omits some. Of around 360,000 clones in the sample, around 87% are singletons; the top ten hold about 10%. The sequenced sample was peripheral blood. These receptors were taken from a woman aged 25-40 years with COVID-19, enrolled during active disease.

This rearrangement joins TRBV15 to TRBJ2-7; possible D gene TRBD2, 5 bases. This CDR3 is 16 amino acids long. The germline V gene encodes CDR1 LNHNV and CDR2 YYDKDF (reference sequence). V gave up 5 bases and J gave up 1 base, with 18 bases separating them. CDR3 nucleotide sequence: TGTGCCACCAGCGGCCCCGAGGAGCGGAGGTCCTACGAGCAGTACTTC. Translation gives CATSGPEERRSYEQYF.

J is TRBJ2-5 and V is TRBV5-1, with a weak D call TRBD1 (6 bases). This CDR3 has 14 amino acids. Per the germline V gene, CDR1 is SGHRS and CDR2 is YFSETQ. Trimming stripped 4 bases from V and 4 bases from J, with 14 bases between. CDR3 DNA sequence: TGCGCCAGCAGCCCTTACAGGGTCCGAGAGACCCAGTACTTC. This gives the protein CASSPYRVRETQYF.

The chain carries TRBV27 and TRBJ2-2; D unresolved. This CDR3 region has 14 residues. The V gene lost 7 bases and the J gene lost 4 bases, with 13 bases spanning the gap. Germline V gene data show CDR1 as MNHEY and CDR2 as SMNVEV (reference sequence). CDR3 nucleotide sequence: TGTGCCAGCACCATTTCGGTTGGCACCGGGGAGCTGTTTTTT. Translation gives CASTISVGTGELFF.

This rearrangement joins TRBV7-2 to TRBJ2-7; tentative D call: TRBD1 (5 bases). The germline gives CDR1 SGHTA, CDR2 FQGNSA. This CDR3 contains 16 residues. Trimming removed 4 bases at V and 7 bases at J, with 23 bases between. In DNA form, the CDR3 reads TGTGCCAGCAGCTCACCTATCGACAGATCCTCCTGGGAGCAGTACTTC. This sequence encodes CASSSPIDRSSWEQYF.

The chain combines TRBV7-8 with TRBJ2-1, with D tentatively TRBD2 (5 bases). The CDR3 totals 14 residues. V lost 5 bases to trimming and J lost 7 bases, with 15 bases between them. The germline V gene encodes CDR1 SGHVS and CDR2 FQNEAQ. The CDR3 protein is CASSRGGLTNEQFF. The CDR3 nucleotides are TGTGCCAGCAGCCGCGGCGGGCTTACAAATGAGCAGTTCTTC.

The chain uses TRBV27 and TRBJ2-3, with 9 bases aligning to TRBD2. With V trimmed by 5 bases and J by 7 bases, 10 bases remained unmatched. The CDR3 extends over 15 amino acids. Germline CDR1 is MNHEY and CDR2 is SMNVEV (reference sequence). The DNA of the CDR3 is TGTGCCAGCAGTAAAAGAGCGGGAGGTGGGAATACGCAGTATTTT. It yields the protein CASSKRAGGGNTQYF.

This sequence joins TRBV4-3 and TRBJ1-1; maybe TRBD1 (5 bases). Germline-derived CDR1 and CDR2 are LGHNA and YSLEER. Deletions cut 4 bases from V and 2 bases from J, with 11 bases between. The CDR3 sequence is 14 residues long. Here the CDR3 reads CASSPVRGNTEAFF. Written as DNA, the CDR3 is TGCGCCAGCAGCCCAGTTAGGGGCAACACTGAAGCTTTCTTT.

The chain has TRBV13 and TRBJ2-7; perhaps TRBD2 as D (6 bases). Looked up from germline, CDR1 is PRHDT and CDR2 is FYEKMQ (reference sequence). V lost 4 bases to trimming and J lost 4 bases, with 11 bases between them. The CDR3 runs 13 residues. In DNA form, the CDR3 reads TGTGCCAGCAGCTCGGGACTCAAATACGAGCAGTACTTC. Amino acids: CASSSGLKYEQYF. Supplemented by reference TRBV13 and TRBJ2-7, the full variable domain reads AAGVIQSPRHLIKEKRETATLKCYPIPRHDTVYWYQQGPGQDPQFLISFYEKMQSDKGSIPDRFSAQQFSDYHSELNMSSLELGDSALYFCASSSGLKYEQYFGPGTRLTVT.

Note on this clone: The same CDR3 also results from other DNA sequences found in this sample. This sequence joins TRBV4-1 and TRBJ2-5; D is uncertain. Germline V gene data show CDR1 as MGHRA and CDR2 as YSYEKL. The CDR3 runs 12 residues. V was pared by 0 bases and J by 4 bases, with 3 bases between. The CDR3 DNA sequence: TGCGCCAGCAGCCAAGATCTAGAGACCCAGTACTTC. Amino acids: CASSQDLETQYF.

The chain couples TRBV19 to TRBJ1-1; D may be TRBD1 (5 bases). This CDR3 has 17 residues. From germline, CDR1 is LNHDA and CDR2 SQIVND (reference sequence). V gave up 0 bases and J gave up 0 bases, with 14 bases separating them. The CDR3 sequence: CASSIDGAAFLNTEAFF. CDR3 sequence (DNA): TGTGCCAGTAGTATAGATGGGGCAGCTTTTTTGAACACTGAAGCTTTCTTT.

The rearrangement uses TRBV5-5 and TRBJ2-3; 15 bases match TRBD2. Trimming at V came to 4 bases and at J to 4 bases, leaving 10 bases not matched to a gene. CDR1 and CDR2 from the germline V gene are SGHKS and YYEKEE (reference sequence). The CDR3 has 18 residues. CDR3 nucleotides: TGTGCCAGCAGCGAGCCGGGACTAGCGGGAGGAAACGCAGATACGCAGTATTTT. The encoded protein is CASSEPGLAGGNADTQYF.

The gene calls are TRBV9 and TRBJ2-7, with 8 bases matching TRBD1. The CDR3 has 15 residues. Per germline, CDR1 SGDLS and CDR2 YYNGEE. V dropped 4 bases and J dropped 4; count of bases not matched to a gene: 10. The CDR3 loop is CASSPVGDRFYEQYF. In DNA form, the CDR3 reads TGTGCCAGCAGCCCAGTAGGGGACAGGTTTTACGAGCAGTACTTC. The full variable domain, with the rest looked up from reference TRBV9 and TRBJ2-7, is DSGVTQTPKHLITATGQRVTLRCSPRSGDLSVYWYQQSLDQGLQFLIQYYNGEERAKGNILERFSAQQFPDLHSELNLSSLELGDSALYFCASSPVGDRFYEQYFGPGTRLTVT.

The CDR3 sequence: CASSQGTGSLQETQYF. Here the CDR3 DNA reads TGTGCCAGCAGCCAAGGGACAGGGTCCCTACAAGAGACCCAGTACTTC. This sequence joins TRBV4-2 and TRBJ2-5; TRBD1 aligns across 8 bases. V lost 1 base to trimming and J lost 2 bases; unmatched junction nucleotides: 6. From germline, CDR1 is LGHNA and CDR2 YNFKEQ. CDR3 size: 16 residues.

This clone has just one count. This rearrangement joins TRBV10-1 to TRBJ1-5, with no clear D. Germline CDR1 WNHNN, CDR2 SYGVQD (reference sequence). The CDR3 covers 13 residues. The V gene lost 2 bases and the J gene lost 6 bases, with 8 bases spanning the gap. The CDR3: CASSEEEGQPQHF. The CDR3 bases are TGCGCCAGCAGTGAGGAGGAAGGTCAGCCCCAGCATTTT.

The chain is built from TRBV27 and TRBJ2-5, with 8 positions matching TRBD1. This CDR3 is built from 13 residues. The ends lost 6 bases at V and 4 bases at J; junction bases unmatched: 4. Germline lookup yields CDR1 MNHEY and CDR2 SMNVEV (reference sequence). The CDR3 here is CASRSGGGETQYF. The CDR3 DNA sequence: TGTGCCAGCAGATCAGGGGGCGGAGAGACCCAGTACTTC.

The V and J genes are TRBV30 and TRBJ2-7; 7 nucleotides line up with TRBD2. The CDR3 is 14 residues long. Germline V gene sequence: CDR1 GTSNPN, CDR2 SVGIG (reference sequence). V trimming: 0 bases; J trimming: 5 bases; junction bases outside the gene matches: 7. The CDR3 reads CAWSVRGVWNEQYF. For the CDR3, the DNA is TGTGCCTGGAGTGTTCGGGGGGTTTGGAACGAGCAGTACTTC.

The sample holds one count of this clone. The chain recombines TRBV5-1 with TRBJ2-4; no definite D call. The CDR3 loop spans 16 amino acids. The germline V gene encodes CDR1 SGHRS and CDR2 YFSETQ. The V end was cut by 0 bases, the J end by 0 bases, with 10 bases between. The CDR3 sequence: CASSLAGLIAKNIQYF. In DNA form, the CDR3 reads TGCGCCAGCAGCTTGGCCGGGTTAATAGCCAAAAACATTCAGTACTTC.

This rearrangement joins TRBV27 to TRBJ2-1, with 13 nucleotides matching TRBD2. Germline values: CDR1 MNHEY, CDR2 SMNVEV (reference sequence). V shed 6 bases, J shed 6 bases, and the junction held 2 bases outside the gene matches. CDR3 size: 14 residues. CDR3 in amino acids: CASSRTSGSNEQFF. The CDR3 DNA follows: TGTGCCAGCAGCCGGACTAGCGGGAGCAATGAGCAGTTCTTC.